Listed here are 4 T cell receptor beta chains from one sample, sequenced in a study of T cells in Graves' hyperthyroidism and ophthalmopathy. The CDR3 regions of TCR beta were amplified from RNA transcripts. The HTBI primer set drove a first-round RT-PCR of the TCR CDR3. MiXCR was run by TCRdb on the multiplex PCR reads, yielding one entry per CDR3 protein. This repertoire shows around 480,000 distinct CDR3 sequences, 14% found once; its top ten account for 15% to 20%. The sequencing input was blood. These receptors were collected from a woman between 18 and 29 years old with Graves' hyperthyroidism.

There are many counts of this clonotype. V and J are TRBV19 and TRBJ2-1; D might be TRBD2 (6 bases). This CDR3 spans 14 amino acids. Germline CDR1 LNHDA, CDR2 SQIVND (reference sequence). The V and J ends lost 4 bases and 5 bases respectively, with 12 bases between them. CDR3 residues: CASSTRDFNNEQFF. CDR3 sequence (DNA): TGTGCCAGTAGTACTCGGGACTTCAACAATGAGCAGTTCTTC.

This clonotype has a count of ten or more. V is TRBV2 and J is TRBJ2-5, with 7 bases that match TRBD2. The germline V gene has CDR1 SNHLY and CDR2 FYNNEI. This CDR3 contains 15 residues. J lost 2 bases, V lost 3 bases, and 6 bases had no gene match. The CDR3 DNA is TGTGCCAGCAGTGAGATAGCTAGCGGACAAGAGACCCAGTACTTC. It encodes CASSEIASGQETQYF.

This clonotype was observed many times. V usage is TRBV7-9 and J usage is TRBJ2-5; D might be TRBD1 (5 bases). Between the trimmed V and J ends, which lost 6 bases and 5 bases, there was a span of 10 bases. This CDR3 comprises 12 residues. Per germline, CDR1 SEHNR and CDR2 FQNEAQ (reference sequence). The CDR3 region is CASRRDSETQYF. DNA for the CDR3: TGTGCCAGCAGAAGAGACAGTGAGACCCAGTACTTC.

The table lists this clonotype with many counts. The rearrangement joins TRBV11-1 to TRBJ1-3, with a tentative D call TRBD1 (5 bases). The CDR3 spans 17 residues. V dropped 5 bases and J dropped 1 base, with 18 bases sitting between them. Per germline, CDR1 SGHAT and CDR2 FQDESV (reference sequence). The CDR3: CASSPTWGDSSGNTIYF. DNA of the CDR3: TGTGCCAGCAGCCCAACCTGGGGGGATTCGTCTGGAAACACCATATATTTT.